A single sample is the source of the 2 T cell receptor beta chains below, sequenced in a study of blood T cell repertoires in COVID-19. Some clones are missing from TCRdb's copy, which holds only in-frame ones; the method was immunoSEQ multiplex PCR. The sample carries roughly 25,000 clones, about 82% recorded once. The source material was peripheral blood. These receptors all come from a human donor with active COVID-19. The donor label of this sample is uncertain.

V gene TRBV7-9 combines with J gene TRBJ1-1, with 7 bases matching TRBD1. CDR3 length: 16 residues. In germline, CDR1 is SEHNR, CDR2 FQNEAQ (reference sequence). Trimming at V came to 2 bases and at J to 4 bases, leaving 10 bases not matched to a gene. The CDR3 DNA follows: TGTGCCAGCAGCTTATTACAGGGGTCCCTCGGCACTGAAGCTTTCTTT. Translated: CASSLLQGSLGTEAFF.

The chain links TRBV18 to TRBJ1-3; 7 nucleotides match TRBD1. V lost 3 bases to trimming and J lost 4 bases; unmatched junction nucleotides: 0. This CDR3 is 13 amino acids long. Germline loops: CDR1 KGHSH, CDR2 LQKENI. CDR3 protein: CASSPGQGNTIYF. The CDR3 region has the DNA TGTGCCAGCTCACCGGGACAGGGAAACACCATATATTTT.